The 30 T cell receptor beta chains below were found in one sample sequenced in a study of cytomegalovirus exposure and HLA in healthy donors (dated by TCRdb to the late 2010s). Library preparation used the immunoSEQ multiplex PCR assay. A mixture of 60 forward primers for TCR Vbeta segments and 13 reverse primers for TCR Jbeta segments was used in the multiplex PCR. The clones in this table, taken by TCRdb from immuneACCESS, are in-frame only. Not every clone is retained; where verified, under half of the shortfall comes from an unresolved V gene, and the cause of the rest is unknown. In all, the sample holds about 97,000 clones, and 55% to 80% of those were seen once. The top ten constitute over 3% of the sample. The sample was PBMCs. The receptors stem from a man in his forties or fifties in good health and CMV-seronegative.

The chain uses TRBV27 and TRBJ2-1; 8 bases are shared with TRBD1. J lost 8 bases, V lost 4 bases, and 4 bases had no gene match. Per the germline V gene, CDR1 is MNHEY and CDR2 is SMNVEV (reference sequence). The CDR3 covers 13 residues. CDR3 DNA sequence: TGTGCCAGCAGTTCAGACAGGGGCCATGAGCAGTTCTTC. It specifies CASSSDRGHEQFF.

This chain connects TRBV13 to TRBJ1-3; D is unresolved. CDR3 length equals 13 residues. Germline lookup yields CDR1 PRHDT and CDR2 FYEKMQ (reference sequence). The V gene lost 5 bases and the J gene lost 4 bases, with 9 bases spanning the gap. For the CDR3, the DNA is TGTGCCAGCAGCCCCCGTCCGGGAAACACCATATATTTT. Amino acids: CASSPRPGNTIYF.

The chain combines TRBV27 with TRBJ2-7; D call uncertain. Germline loops: CDR1 MNHEY, CDR2 SMNVEV (reference sequence). The CDR3 has 15 amino acids. Trimming left V 1 base short and J 3 bases short, with 13 bases between. CDR3 nucleotide sequence: TGTGCCAGCAGTTTATTACCAGGTGCTAACTACGAGCAGTACTTC. Its protein product is CASSLLPGANYEQYF.

The table lists this clone with a few counts. The chain combines TRBV7-2 with TRBJ1-1, with 7 bases fitting TRBD1. Per the germline V gene, CDR1 is SGHTA and CDR2 is FQGNSA. The CDR3 is made up of 12 amino acids. The trim removed 6 bases at V and 6 bases at J, leaving 4 bases unmatched. CDR3 in amino acids: CASSLTGPEAFF. The CDR3 DNA reads as TGTGCCAGCAGTCTGACAGGGCCTGAAGCTTTCTTT.

This clone has only a few counts. This chain uses TRBV7-9 with TRBJ1-1, with 8 bases lining up with TRBD1. V trimming: 5 bases; J trimming: 5 bases; junction bases outside the gene matches: 7. Germline V gene lookup returns CDR1 SEHNR and CDR2 FQNEAQ (reference sequence). CDR3 size: 14 residues. The CDR3 spells CASSEWTGRTEAFF. The CDR3 region has the DNA TGTGCCAGCAGCGAATGGACAGGGAGGACTGAAGCTTTCTTT.

The V call is TRBV5-1, the J call TRBJ2-7, with 11 nucleotides matching TRBD1. Trimming at V came to 3 bases and at J to 2 bases, leaving 4 bases not matched to a gene. CDR3 size: 15 residues. Germline V gene lookup returns CDR1 SGHRS and CDR2 YFSETQ. The CDR3 DNA reads as TGCGCCAGCAGCTCGGGACAGGGGGGGACCTACGAGCAGTACTTC. Residues: CASSSGQGGTYEQYF.

This rearrangement joins TRBV6-1 to TRBJ1-6; 8 bases map to TRBD1. The J segment lost 10 bases and the V segment lost 1 base, leaving 6 bases of the junction unmatched. This CDR3 has 15 residues. CDR1 and CDR2 from the germline V gene are MNHNS and SASEGT. CDR3 region: CASSEVGTGGSPLHF. Written as DNA, the CDR3 is TGTGCCAGCAGTGAAGTCGGGACAGGCGGATCACCCCTCCACTTT.

This chain connects TRBV6-1 to TRBJ1-4; D possibly corresponds to TRBD1 (5 bases). Between the trimmed V and J ends, which lost 1 base and 7 bases, there was a span of 13 bases. This CDR3 contains 15 residues. Germline values: CDR1 MNHNS, CDR2 SASEGT. The CDR3 loop reads CASSEVLGLLEKLFF. The DNA for the CDR3 is TGTGCCAGCAGTGAAGTATTGGGGCTTCTTGAAAAACTGTTTTTT.

The V call is TRBV2, the J call TRBJ2-5, with 10 nucleotides matching TRBD2. Trimming took 3 bases from V and 4 from J; bases not matched to a gene: 5. Per the germline V gene, CDR1 is SNHLY and CDR2 is FYNNEI. The CDR3 length is 15 residues. In DNA form, the CDR3 reads TGTGCCAGCAGTGAGGGAGCGGGGGGGCCAGAGACCCAGTACTTC. Translating gives CASSEGAGGPETQYF.

The table lists this clone with a few counts. The chain couples TRBV11-3 to TRBJ2-7; 7 bases are a match to TRBD1. The CDR3 runs 14 residues. Germline V gene data show CDR1 as SGHNT and CDR2 as YENEEA. With 3 bases clipped from V and 6 bases from J, the junction kept 8 bases outside the gene matches. The CDR3 nucleotides read TGTGCCAGCAGCTTGGGACAGAGCTCGCTCGAGCAGTACTTC. Amino acid sequence: CASSLGQSSLEQYF.

The chain joins TRBV5-1 to TRBJ2-1; D is ambiguous. The CDR3 has 15 amino acids. The germline V and J ends were trimmed by 1 base and 4 bases, with 12 bases remaining between them. Germline CDR1 and CDR2: SGHRS and YFSETQ. The DNA of the CDR3 is TGCGCCAGCAGCTTGTTTCTCGAGAAGTACAATGAGCAGTTCTTC. Protein product: CASSLFLEKYNEQFF.

The chain couples TRBV5-6 to TRBJ2-7; 8 nucleotides agree with TRBD1. With 2 bases clipped from V and 4 bases from J, the junction kept 11 bases outside the gene matches. The CDR3 is made up of 16 amino acids. Per germline, CDR1 SGHDT and CDR2 YYEEEE. This CDR3 is CASSFKQGGYQYEQYF. CDR3 bases: TGTGCCAGCAGCTTCAAACAGGGGGGTTACCAATACGAGCAGTACTTC.

The J gene is TRBJ1-2, the V gene TRBV5-6, with D uncertain. Looked up from germline, CDR1 is SGHDT and CDR2 is YYEEEE. V was cut by 0 bases and J by 2 bases, with 5 bases left in between. This CDR3 has 13 amino acids. CDR3 in amino acids: CASSLGQNYGYTF. In DNA form, the CDR3 reads TGTGCCAGCAGCTTGGGTCAGAACTATGGCTACACCTTC.

J is TRBJ2-3 and V is TRBV5-4; the D gene is possibly TRBD2 (6 bases). There are 17 residues in the CDR3. Germline CDR1 and CDR2: SGHNT and YYREEE (reference sequence). With 0 bases removed from V and 2 bases from J, the gap between germline ends came to 16 bases. The CDR3: CASSLGGLRPPTDTQYF. The CDR3 DNA reads TGTGCCAGCAGCTTGGGGGGACTCAGGCCCCCCACAGATACGCAGTATTTT.

This clone was detected once. The chain employs TRBV7-9 and TRBJ1-2; maybe TRBD1 (5 bases). CDR3 length: 16 residues. The V end was cut by 5 bases, the J end by 4 bases, with 20 bases between. Per germline, CDR1 SEHNR and CDR2 FQNEAQ (reference sequence). The CDR3 here is CASSLIGRTNPYGYTF. CDR3 nucleotides: TGTGCCAGCAGCCTCATCGGCCGGACAAACCCCTATGGCTACACCTTC. The full variable domain, its missing parts supplied by reference TRBV7-9 and TRBJ1-2, is DTGVSQNPRHKITKRGQNVTFRCDPISEHNRLYWYRQTLGQGPEFLTYFQNEAQLEKSRLLSDRFSAERPKGSFSTLEIQRTEQGDSAMYLCASSLIGRTNPYGYTFGSGTRLTVV.

V gene TRBV15 combines with J gene TRBJ2-7, with D unclear. V lost 0 bases and J 9 bases, leaving 12 bases between the germline ends. The CDR3 extends over 13 amino acids. CDR1 LNHNV and CDR2 YYDKDF come from the germline V gene (reference sequence). CDR3 nucleotides: TGTGCCACCAGCAGAGATACGGCGCGCGGGCAGTACTTC. It specifies CATSRDTARGQYF.

This rearrangement joins TRBV13 to TRBJ2-3; TRBD2 aligns across 12 bases. Looked up from germline, CDR1 is PRHDT and CDR2 is FYEKMQ (reference sequence). V gave up 5 bases and J gave up 2 bases; unmatched junction bases: 8. The CDR3 sequence is 17 residues long. CDR3 DNA sequence: TGTGCCAGCAGCGCCCGACTAGCGGGGGCCGCCACAGATACGCAGTATTTT. Protein sequence: CASSARLAGAATDTQYF.

The chain uses TRBV5-6 and TRBJ1-5; D might be TRBD1 (5 bases). CDR1 SGHDT and CDR2 YYEEEE come from the germline V gene. This CDR3 has 19 residues. V gave up 4 bases and J gave up 1 base, with 24 bases separating them. CDR3 in amino acids: CASSAPNPYPTASNQPQHF. The CDR3 region has the DNA TGTGCCAGCAGCGCCCCAAACCCCTACCCGACAGCAAGCAATCAGCCCCAGCATTTT.

The chain combines TRBV27 with TRBJ2-5, with 8 bases matching TRBD1. The V gene's germline CDR1 is MNHEY and CDR2 SMNVEV (reference sequence). The ends lost 5 bases at V and 5 bases at J; junction bases unmatched: 16. The CDR3 is 17 residues long. The CDR3 sequence: CASSSGQGGLRGETQYF. Here the CDR3 DNA reads TGTGCCAGCAGTAGCGGACAGGGCGGGCTAAGGGGTGAGACCCAGTACTTC.

The gene calls are TRBV7-2 and TRBJ1-2; weak D call: TRBD1 (5 bases). From germline, CDR1 is SGHTA and CDR2 FQGNSA. V lost 5 bases and J 8 bases, leaving 15 bases between the germline ends. CDR3 length equals 13 residues. Here the CDR3 reads CASSRAGLEGYTF. The CDR3, as DNA: TGTGCCAGCAGCCGTGCGGGACTTGAAGGCTACACCTTC. The whole variable domain, filled in from reference TRBV7-2 and TRBJ1-2, reads GAGVSQSPSNKVTEKGKDVELRCDPISGHTALYWYRQSLGQGLEFLIYFQGNSAPDKSGLPSDRFSAERTGGSVSTLTIQRTQQEDSAVYLCASSRAGLEGYTFGSGTRLTVV.

In this sample, this clone is medium-sized (0.01 to 0.1%). The chain carries TRBV2 and TRBJ1-5; no firm D call. CDR3 length equals 14 residues. Trimming pared 1 base from V and 5 bases from J, leaving 9 bases between. CDR1 is SNHLY, CDR2 FYNNEI, per germline. CDR3 in amino acids: CASSEGQAYQPQHF. The CDR3, as DNA: TGTGCCAGCAGTGAAGGTCAGGCTTATCAGCCCCAGCATTTT.

The V call is TRBV6-6, the J call TRBJ2-1, with TRBD2 as a possible D gene (5 bases). The CDR3 consists of 14 residues. The V gene's germline CDR1 is MNHNY and CDR2 SVGAGI (reference sequence). Trimming shortened V by 4 bases and J by 7 bases, and 14 bases separated the two germline ends. The CDR3 DNA sequence: TGTGCCAGCAGTTCCACTAGTCCACTAAATGAGCAGTTCTTC. The encoded protein is CASSSTSPLNEQFF.

The CDR3, as DNA: TGTGCCAGCAGTCTCGGTGCAGGGAACTACGAGCAGTACTTC. Amino acids: CASSLGAGNYEQYF. The chain recombines TRBV6-5 with TRBJ2-5; possibly TRBD1 for D (5 bases). The J call could be wrong; TRBJ2-7 is a better fit for the DNA end. CDR3 length equals 14 residues. Germline values: CDR1 MNHEY, CDR2 SVGAGI.

This chain connects TRBV28 to TRBJ2-5; D may be TRBD2 (6 bases). CDR1 MDHEN and CDR2 SYDVKM come from the germline V gene. The length of the CDR3 is 15 residues. V dropped 8 bases and J dropped 5 bases, with 21 bases sitting between them. The CDR3 region has the DNA TGTGCCAGCGGCAAAAGTCCCGGGGAGGTTGAGACCCAGTACTTC. Protein sequence: CASGKSPGEVETQYF.

This chain connects TRBV15 to TRBJ1-4; 8 bases match TRBD1. V shed 1 base, J shed 8 bases, and the junction held 9 bases outside the gene matches. The CDR3 is made up of 16 amino acids. CDR1 LNHNV and CDR2 YYDKDF come from the germline V gene (reference sequence). The CDR3 is CATSRGGTGTGEKLFF. The CDR3 DNA sequence: TGTGCCACCAGCAGAGGGGGGACAGGTACTGGCGAAAAACTGTTTTTT.

This CDR3 reads CASSGGRGVIYEQYF. Written as DNA, the CDR3 is TGTGCCAGCAGCGGGGGGCGGGGGGTTATTTACGAGCAGTACTTC. V usage is TRBV27 and J usage is TRBJ2-7; TRBD2 matches at 8 bases. Germline V gene sequence: CDR1 MNHEY, CDR2 SMNVEV (reference sequence). Germline trimming cut 6 bases from V and 4 bases from J; bases unmatched to any gene: 11. The CDR3 contains 15 residues.

This clone was observed a single time. V is TRBV7-8 and J is TRBJ2-7, with 8 bases identical to TRBD2. Trimming cost V 5 bases and J 2 bases; bases outside gene matches: 8. CDR1 is SGHVS and CDR2 is FQNEAQ in the germline V gene. CDR3 length: 15 residues. The CDR3 spells CASSPGGDGTYEQYF. DNA of the CDR3: TGTGCCAGCAGCCCCGGGGGGGATGGGACCTACGAGCAGTACTTC.

This clone came up once. This sequence joins TRBV6-5 and TRBJ2-2; 7 bases match TRBD1. Per the germline V gene, CDR1 is MNHEY and CDR2 is SVGAGI. V lost 2 bases to trimming and J lost 6 bases; unmatched junction nucleotides: 3. The CDR3 has 14 residues. The CDR3 DNA sequence: TGTGCCAGCAGTTACCTTAGGGGGCCCGGGGAGCTGTTTTTT. This gives the protein CASSYLRGPGELFF.

The V gene is TRBV4-3, the J gene TRBJ2-5; the D is unclear. Trimming took 0 bases from V and 4 from J, leaving 6 bases between them. Germline CDR1 reads LGHNA; CDR2 reads YSLEER. The CDR3 sequence is 13 residues long. CDR3 in DNA: TGCGCCAGCAGCCAAGAATATCGAGAGACCCAGTACTTC. Protein product: CASSQEYRETQYF.

This clone has just a few counts. The chain employs TRBV25-1 and TRBJ2-7; a possible D gene is TRBD1 (6 bases). Trimming took 6 bases from V and 1 from J, leaving 10 bases between them. CDR3 length: 13 amino acids. Per germline, CDR1 MGHDK and CDR2 SYGVNS. CDR3 coding DNA: TGTGCCAGCAGGGGGACATCATCCTACGAGCAGTACTTC. Amino acid sequence: CASRGTSSYEQYF.